This is a list of T cell receptor beta chains from one sample in a study of cytomegalovirus exposure and HLA in healthy donors. TCRdb keeps only in-frame clones here, not all; method: immunoSEQ multiplex PCR. The sample lists some 86,000 clones, just over 65% seen once, with 2% to 2.5% in the top ten. Material: PBMCs. The receptors here all came from a man younger than 40 in good health and CMV-seronegative. Both conserved end residues are part of each CDR3. A D gene is named only where the DNA matches it firmly. The size field is filled for only some rows; it gives once, few, many or a size class.

D: TRBD1
J: TRBJ1-3
V: TRBV18
size: .
DNA: TGTGCCAGCTCACAAGGGACAGGGGGCTCAGGAAACACCATATATTTT
CDR3: CASSQGTGGSGNTIYF

D: .
J: TRBJ1-2
V: TRBV4-1
size: .
DNA: TGCGCCAGCAGCCAAGAAACGCCAGGGATGGGTGGCTACACCTTC
CDR3: CASSQETPGMGGYTF

D: .
J: TRBJ2-3
V: TRBV11-3
size: .
DNA: TGTGCCAGCAGCTCAAGCGCGGTGCGCACAGATACGCAGTATTTT
CDR3: CASSSSAVRTDTQYF

D: .
J: TRBJ2-1
V: TRBV6-1
size: .
DNA: TGTGCCAGCAGTCCGACGCGCGGGTTCTACAATGAGCAGTTCTTC
CDR3: CASSPTRGFYNEQFF

D: TRBD1
J: TRBJ1-1
V: TRBV27
size: .
DNA: TGTGCCAGCAGTGTCGACAGGGACACTGAAGCTTTCTTT
CDR3: CASSVDRDTEAFF

D: .
J: TRBJ2-6
V: TRBV18
size: .
DNA: TGTGCCAGCTCACCCGAGTATGGGGCCAACGTCCTGACTTTC
CDR3: CASSPEYGANVLTF

D: .
J: TRBJ1-4
V: TRBV27
size: few
DNA: TGTGCCAGCAGCCTCTGGCCTAATGAAAAACTGTTTTTT
CDR3: CASSLWPNEKLFF

D: TRBD1
J: TRBJ1-4
V: TRBV2
size: few
DNA: TGTGCCAGCAGAGCACGAACAGGGGAACGGGGTGAAAAACTGTTTTTT
CDR3: CASRARTGERGEKLFF

D: TRBD2
J: TRBJ2-7
V: TRBV29-1
size: few
DNA: TGCAGCGTTGAAGATCCGACTAGCGAGACCTACGAGCAGTACTTC
CDR3: CSVEDPTSETYEQYF

D: TRBD2
J: TRBJ2-5
V: TRBV2
size: .
DNA: TGTGCCAGCAGATCTAGCGGGGGTTTCCAAGAGACCCAGTACTTC
CDR3: CASRSSGGFQETQYF

D: TRBD2
J: TRBJ2-7
V: TRBV5-1
size: .
DNA: TGCGCCAGCAGCTCGGGACTAAACTACGAGCAGTACTTC
CDR3: CASSSGLNYEQYF

D: TRBD1
J: TRBJ1-1
V: TRBV10-1
size: .
DNA: TGCGCCAGCAGTGAGCGGCAGGGGGTCGCTGAAGCTTTCTTT
CDR3: CASSERQGVAEAFF

D: .
J: TRBJ1-5
V: TRBV30
size: .
DNA: TGTGCCTGGAGTTTGGGAGGCAGCAATCAGCCCCAGCATTTT
CDR3: CAWSLGGSNQPQHF

D: TRBD2
J: TRBJ2-1
V: TRBV9
size: .
DNA: TGTGCCAGCAGCGAGCGGGAGGGCGGCTACAATGAGCAGTTCTTC
CDR3: CASSEREGGYNEQFF

D: .
J: TRBJ2-5
V: TRBV5-6
size: .
DNA: TGTGCCAGCAGCTTGGTCTCGGAGGTCAAGTGGGAGACCCAGTACTTC
CDR3: CASSLVSEVKWETQYF

D: .
J: TRBJ1-2
V: TRBV4-2
size: .
DNA: TGTGCCAGCAGCCAAGGGGGAGAATACTATGGCTACACCTTC
CDR3: CASSQGGEYYGYTF

D: .
J: TRBJ2-7
V: TRBV15
size: few
DNA: TGTGCCACCAGCACCCGAGGAGGGACAGTCCACGAGCAGTACTTC
CDR3: CATSTRGGTVHEQYF

D: TRBD1
J: TRBJ2-6
V: TRBV27
size: .
DNA: TGTGCCAGCAGTTTATACGGGACAGGGGGCTCTGGGGCCAACGTCCTGACTTTC
CDR3: CASSLYGTGGSGANVLTF

D: .
J: TRBJ2-1
V: TRBV5-5
size: .
DNA: TGTGCCACCGCAGGCAGGCTCAATGAGCAGTTCTTC
CDR3: CATAGRLNEQFF

D: TRBD1
J: TRBJ1-1
V: TRBV7-2
size: .
DNA: TGTGCCAGCAGCACGCGACAGGGCCCTGAAGCTTTCTTT
CDR3: CASSTRQGPEAFF

D: .
J: TRBJ1-1
V: TRBV28
size: .
DNA: TGTGCCAGCAGCCTAGCGTTTAGTAGGTTGGGGAACACTGAAGCTTTCTTT
CDR3: CASSLAFSRLGNTEAFF